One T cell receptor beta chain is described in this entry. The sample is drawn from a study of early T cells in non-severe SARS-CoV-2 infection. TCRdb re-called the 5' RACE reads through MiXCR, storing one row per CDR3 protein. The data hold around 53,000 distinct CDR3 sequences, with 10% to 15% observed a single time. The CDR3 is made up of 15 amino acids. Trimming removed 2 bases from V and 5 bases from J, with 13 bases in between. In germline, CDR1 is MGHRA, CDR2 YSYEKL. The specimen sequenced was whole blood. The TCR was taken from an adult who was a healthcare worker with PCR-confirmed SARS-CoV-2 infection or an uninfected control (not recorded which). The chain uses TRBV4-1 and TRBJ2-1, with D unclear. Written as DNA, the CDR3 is TGCGCCAGCAGCCAACCCACCGGCCCCAACAATGAGCAGTTCTTC. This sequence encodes CASSQPTGPNNEQFF.